This TCR beta chain was obtained from a study of T cell repertoires in cytomegalovirus infection. For this clonotype: Its target is unknown.

TCRdb reprocessed the reads via MiXCR and lists one record per CDR3 protein. This table has 200,000 to 250,000 distinct CDR3 sequences, roughly 34% appearing once. The V gene lost 6 bases and the J gene lost 5 bases, with 16 bases spanning the gap. The CDR3 extends over 14 amino acids. Germline V lookup: CDR1 MRHNA, CDR2 SNTAGT. Study-wide results and limits: HLA-C-restricted CMV-specific TCR beta clonotypes prevailed in the ex vivo response.

This clonotype was obtained from a human donor in good health (CMV status not recorded). Some clones in this sample may be carry-over from other donors' samples. The sequences come from CD8+ T cells from cultured PBMCs, collected from culture after CMV antigen stimulation. The chain uses TRBV6-4 and TRBJ2-5; D might be TRBD2 (5 bases). CDR3 amino acids: CASSPSTQGETQYF. Written as DNA, the CDR3 is TGTGCCAGCAGCCCTAGCACCCAAGGGGAGACCCAGTACTTC.